These 22 T cell receptor beta chains came from one sample sequenced in a study of T cell responses to AZD1222 COVID-19 vaccine listed by TCRdb under 2021. This specimen's time point label, per the study, means: about 28 days (+/-7) after the second vaccine dose. The library was made by the immunoSEQ multiplex PCR assay. TCRdb retrieved this table from immuneACCESS and kept in-frame rearrangements only. Not all clones are present; in checked studies, unresolved V genes account for under half, and no reason is known for the remainder. For this sample there are tens of thousands of clones; approximately 83% appear just once. The ten most abundant clones make up around 10% of the sample. The input for sequencing was peripheral blood, taken 28 days after the second AZD1222 dose. Receptors originate from an adult who received the AZD1222 COVID-19 vaccine.

The rearrangement uses TRBV7-3 and TRBJ2-1; 10 nucleotides agree with TRBD2. The J segment lost 9 bases and the V segment lost 5 bases, leaving 13 bases of the junction unmatched. From germline, CDR1 is SGHTA and CDR2 FQGTGA. This CDR3 spans 16 amino acids. In DNA, the CDR3 is TGTGCCAGCAGCCGTTCGGGAGCGGGAGGGCAGGGTGAGCAGTTCTTC. This sequence encodes CASSRSGAGGQGEQFF.

The chain combines TRBV7-2 with TRBJ2-1; 9 bases line up with TRBD2. This CDR3 has 15 residues. Trimming removed 4 bases from V and 4 bases from J; junction bases left unmatched: 5. Germline loops: CDR1 SGHTA, CDR2 FQGNSA. The CDR3 DNA reads TGTGCCAGCAGCTCGACTAGCGGTCAATACAATGAGCAGTTCTTC. The encoded protein is CASSSTSGQYNEQFF.

The CDR3 DNA follows: TGTGCCAGCTCACCAGGGGATCGACAGGGTACCTACGAGCAGTACGTC. As protein: CASSPGDRQGTYEQYV. The chain carries TRBV18 and TRBJ2-7; 7 bases are a match to TRBD1. J was trimmed by 2 bases and V by 2 bases; bases with no gene match: 9. Germline CDR1 reads KGHSH; CDR2 reads LQKENI. This CDR3 has 16 amino acids.

The rearrangement links TRBV27 to TRBJ2-7, with 8 bases fitting TRBD1. Germline assignment: CDR1 MNHEY and CDR2 SMNVEV (reference sequence). The CDR3 consists of 15 residues. V lost 7 bases, J lost 2 bases, and 10 bases stayed unmatched. CDR3 amino acids: CASTSGTGAPYEQYF. DNA of the CDR3: TGTGCCAGCACCTCTGGGACAGGAGCTCCCTACGAGCAGTACTTC.

The V call is TRBV24-1, the J call TRBJ2-3, with 10 bases lining up with TRBD2. The CDR3 totals 16 residues. CDR1 is KGHDR and CDR2 is SFDVKD in the germline V gene. The junction had 5 bases not matched to a gene; V was cut back by 6 bases and J by 0 bases. The DNA for the CDR3 is TGTGCCACCAGTCGGACTAGCGGAACTAGCACAGATACGCAGTATTTT. It codes for CATSRTSGTSTDTQYF.

The chain couples TRBV9 to TRBJ1-2; TRBD1 matches 11 bases. The CDR3 has 15 residues. V was clipped by 4 bases and J by 4 bases; unmatched bases: 6. Germline CDR1 is SGDLS and CDR2 is YYNGEE. This CDR3 is CASSSTDRGPYGYTF. DNA for the CDR3: TGTGCCAGCAGCTCGACGGACAGGGGGCCCTATGGCTACACCTTC.

J is TRBJ1-2 and V is TRBV10-3; the D is unclear. With 6 bases removed from V and 1 base from J, the gap between germline ends came to 6 bases. The CDR3 contains 12 residues. The germline gives CDR1 ENHRY, CDR2 SYGVKD. CDR3 in DNA: TGTGCCATCAGCAAAGATAACTATGGCTACACCTTC. Its protein product is CAISKDNYGYTF.

This chain links TRBV3-1 (or the pseudogene TRBV3-2) with TRBJ1-6; no clear D gene. This CDR3 has 15 residues. Germline values: CDR1 LGHDT, CDR2 YNNKEL (reference sequence). V shed 1 base and J shed 7 bases, with 11 bases lying between them. The CDR3 sequence: CASSQGLGWNSPLHF. In DNA form, the CDR3 reads TGTGCCAGCAGCCAAGGTCTGGGATGGAATTCACCCCTCCACTTT.

V is TRBV11-3 and J is TRBJ2-7; D remains ambiguous. Trimming cost V 1 base and J 2 bases, with 9 bases left between them. The germline V gene encodes CDR1 SGHNT and CDR2 YENEEA. CDR3 length equals 14 residues. The CDR3 loop is CASSLARRTYEQYF. DNA of the CDR3: TGTGCCAGCAGCTTAGCAAGACGGACCTACGAGCAGTACTTC.

The table lists this clone with a count of one. The chain combines TRBV18 with TRBJ1-5, with D perhaps TRBD1 (6 bases). The germline V gene encodes CDR1 KGHSH and CDR2 LQKENI. V dropped 3 bases and J dropped 0 bases, with 9 bases sitting between them. The CDR3 totals 15 residues. As DNA, the CDR3 is TGTGCCAGCTCACCTAGGGGGAGTAGCAATCAGCCCCAGCATTTT. It translates to CASSPRGSSNQPQHF. Filled out from reference TRBV18 and TRBJ1-5, the complete variable domain reads NAGVMQNPRHLVRRRGQEARLRCSPMKGHSHVYWYRQLPEEGLKFMVYLQKENIIDESGMPKERFSAEFPKEGPSILRIQQVVRGDSAAYFCASSPRGSSNQPQHFGDGTRLSIL.

The chain couples TRBV10-1 to TRBJ1-1, with TRBD1 identical over 10 bases. CDR3 length: 16 residues. The germline CDR1 and CDR2 sequences are WNHNN and SYGVQD (reference sequence). V lost 1 base, J lost 2 bases, and 4 bases stayed unmatched. The chain's CDR3 is CASSEYRTGGNTEAFF. In DNA, the CDR3 is TGCGCCAGCAGTGAGTATAGGACAGGGGGTAACACTGAAGCTTTCTTT.

This clone was observed a single time. The J gene is TRBJ2-6, the V gene TRBV19; D not resolved. V lost 10 bases to trimming and J lost 1 base, with 14 bases between them. Germline CDR1 LNHDA, CDR2 SQIVND (reference sequence). The length of the CDR3 is 15 residues. The CDR3 loop reads CATNDGPSGANVLTF. The CDR3 region has the DNA TGTGCCACCAATGATGGACCTTCTGGGGCCAACGTCCTGACTTTC.

This chain connects TRBV18 to TRBJ1-1, with D hard to call. In germline, CDR1 is KGHSH, CDR2 LQKENI. This CDR3 comprises 11 residues. Trimming removed 4 bases from V and 7 bases from J, with 7 bases in between. In nucleotides, the CDR3 is TGTGCCAGCTCACAACGCGTTGAAGCTTTCTTT. Protein: CASSQRVEAFF.

J is TRBJ1-2 and V is TRBV10-3, with D possibly being TRBD1 (5 bases). This CDR3 contains 13 residues. The V end was cut by 3 bases, the J end by 8 bases, with 13 bases between. CDR1 ENHRY and CDR2 SYGVKD come from the germline V gene. Here the CDR3 reads CAISDGAREGYTF. In DNA, the CDR3 is TGTGCCATCAGTGACGGGGCCCGAGAAGGCTACACCTTC.

This sequence joins TRBV28 and TRBJ1-2; 7 positions match TRBD1. CDR3 length equals 14 residues. With 5 bases clipped from V and 8 bases from J, the junction kept 11 bases outside the gene matches. Germline V gene lookup returns CDR1 MDHEN and CDR2 SYDVKM. The CDR3 nucleotides read TGTGCCAGCAGTGAACTCAGGGGGGGAAGAGGCTACACCTTC. Its translation: CASSELRGGRGYTF.

In nucleotides, the CDR3 is TGTGCCAGCAGCCCCGGGCTGTATGGCTACACCTTC. Translation: CASSPGLYGYTF. This chain connects TRBV11-3 to TRBJ1-2; D unclear. V lost 5 bases to trimming and J lost 5 bases, with 9 bases between them. This CDR3 spans 12 amino acids. CDR1 is SGHNT and CDR2 is YENEEA in the germline V gene. The variable domain in full, with the rest retrieved from reference TRBV11-3 and TRBJ1-2, is EAGVVQSPRYKIIEKKQPVAFWCNPISGHNTLYWYLQNLGQGPELLIRYENEEAVDDSQLPKDRFSAERLKGVDSTLKIQPAELGDSAVYLCASSPGLYGYTFGSGTRLTVV.

V is TRBV27 and J is TRBJ2-3; 10 bases map to TRBD2. The V gene end was trimmed by 2 bases and the J gene end by 2 bases; junction bases not matched to a gene: 13. The germline gives CDR1 MNHEY, CDR2 SMNVEV (reference sequence). This CDR3 is 19 amino acids long. DNA for the CDR3: TGTGCCAGCAGTTTAGGAGGGACTGGGACTAGCGTGAACACAGATACGCAGTATTTT. This encodes CASSLGGTGTSVNTDTQYF.

The chain joins TRBV29-1 to TRBJ2-7, with 8 bases matching TRBD1. Germline CDR1 is SQVTM and CDR2 is ANQGSEA. Trimming cost V 7 bases and J 1 base; bases outside gene matches: 3. The CDR3 runs to 12 residues. This CDR3 reads CSAGTGSYEQYF. In DNA, the CDR3 is TGCAGCGCCGGGACAGGTTCCTACGAGCAGTACTTC.

The chain carries TRBV7-2 and TRBJ1-5, with D maybe TRBD1 (5 bases). The CDR3 is 13 amino acids. V was trimmed by 4 bases and J by 5 bases, leaving 9 bases between them. The germline CDR1 and CDR2 sequences are SGHTA and FQGNSA. The CDR3 coding sequence is TGTGCCAGCAGCTCCCAACAGGATCAGCCCCAGCATTTT. Protein sequence: CASSSQQDQPQHF.

The rearrangement links TRBV5-4 to TRBJ2-1; 7 bases match TRBD2. Trimming took 2 bases from V and 7 from J; bases not matched to a gene: 3. The CDR3 is 13 residues long. CDR1 SGHNT and CDR2 YYREEE come from the germline V gene (reference sequence). The CDR3, as DNA: TGTGCCAGCAGCTTAACGGGAGGAAATGAGCAGTTCTTC. Protein sequence: CASSLTGGNEQFF.

In DNA form, the CDR3 reads TGTGCCAGCAGCCCAGATGGGGCCGGTCAGCCCCAGCATTTT. Translating it yields CASSPDGAGQPQHF. The chain employs TRBV6-2 or TRBV6-3 and TRBJ1-5, with a possible D match to TRBD1 (5 bases). V shed 6 bases and J shed 6 bases, with 15 bases lying between them. This CDR3 region has 14 residues. From germline, CDR1 is MNHEY and CDR2 SVGEGT.

This chain links TRBV7-2 with TRBJ1-2; D may be TRBD1 (5 bases). Germline assignment: CDR1 SGHTA and CDR2 FQGNSA. This CDR3 has 12 residues. Trimming took 3 bases from V and 14 from J, leaving 16 bases between them. In DNA form, the CDR3 reads TGTGCCAGCAGCTTCGTATGGCAGGGTAAAACCTTC. This encodes CASSFVWQGKTF. Full variable domain (rest looked up from reference TRBV7-2 and TRBJ1-2): GAGVSQSPSNKVTEKGKDVELRCDPISGHTALYWYRQSLGQGLEFLIYFQGNSAPDKSGLPSDRFSAERTGGSVSTLTIQRTQQEDSAVYLCASSFVWQGKTFGSGTRLTVV.